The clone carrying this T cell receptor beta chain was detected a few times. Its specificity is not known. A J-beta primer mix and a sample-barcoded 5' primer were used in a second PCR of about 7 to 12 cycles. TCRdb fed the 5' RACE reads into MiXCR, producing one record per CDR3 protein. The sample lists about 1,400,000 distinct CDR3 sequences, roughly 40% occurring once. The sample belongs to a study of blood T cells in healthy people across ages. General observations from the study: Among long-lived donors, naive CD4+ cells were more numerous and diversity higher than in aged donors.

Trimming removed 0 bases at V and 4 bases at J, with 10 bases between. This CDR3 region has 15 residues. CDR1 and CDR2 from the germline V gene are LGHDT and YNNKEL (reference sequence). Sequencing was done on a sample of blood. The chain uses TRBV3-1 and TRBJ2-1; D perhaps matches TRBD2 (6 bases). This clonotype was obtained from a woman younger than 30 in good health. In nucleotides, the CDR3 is TGTGCCAGCAGCCAAGATCACAGCGGGTACAATGAGCAGTTCTTC. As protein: CASSQDHSGYNEQFF.